This T cell receptor (beta chain) was observed in a study of blood T cell repertoires in COVID-19. V lost 3 bases, J lost 0 bases, and 2 bases stayed unmatched. The CDR3 sequence is 15 residues long. Germline V lookup: CDR1 MDHEN, CDR2 SYDVKM. Assay used: immunoSEQ multiplex PCR; TCRdb lists only in-frame clones, some missing. The table shows fewer than 200,000 clones, with approximately 86% occurring only once. The sample was peripheral blood. The clonotype comes from a man aged 45-60 years with active or convalescent COVID-19. The chain couples TRBV28 to TRBJ2-7; 10 positions agree with TRBD2. CDR3 in DNA: TGTGCCAGCAGTTTGCGGACTAGCGGCTCCTACGAGCAGTACTTC. Protein product: CASSLRTSGSYEQYF. Full variable domain (missing parts from reference TRBV28 and TRBJ2-7): DVKVTQSSRYLVKRTGEKVFLECVQDMDHENMFWYRQDPGLGLRLIYFSYDVKMKEKGDIPEGYSVSREKKERFSLILESASTNQTSMYLCASSLRTSGSYEQYFGPGTRLTVT.